The text below deals with one TCR beta chain. Its cognate antigen is unknown. TCRdb keeps only in-frame clones here, not all; method: immunoSEQ multiplex PCR. The sample consists of about 90,000 clones, roughly 80% of them appearing once. Trimming removed 2 bases from V and 2 bases from J, with 11 bases in between. This CDR3 contains 15 residues. Germline V gene sequence: CDR1 SNHLY, CDR2 FYNNEI. The source of the sample is a study of graft-versus-host responses after intestinal transplantation. Study results and limitations: Early post-transplant HvG declines tracked with peak circulating GvH clone levels.

The source was unstimulated CD4+ T cells sorted from spleen or lymph node cells, collected before intestinal transplant. This chain connects TRBV2 to TRBJ2-3; D remains unclear. This TCR derives from a human donor who received an intestinal transplant. The CDR3 protein is CASSELGYSTDTQYF. DNA of the CDR3: TGTGCCAGCAGTGAACTGGGCTACTCCACAGATACGCAGTATTTT.